The rows below give T cell receptor beta chains drawn from one sample of a study of T cell responses to AZD1222 COVID-19 vaccine. Profiling relied on immunoSEQ multiplex PCR, and the TCRdb table lists in-frame clones only, not all of them. The sample carries tens of thousands of clones, about 90% recorded once. The specimen was peripheral blood, collected on day 0 of AZD1222 vaccination. These receptors came from an adult in good health. CDR3s include the opening cysteine and the closing phenylalanine or tryptophan. D genes are given only for firm matches. Clone size, where shown, is once, few, many, or a class for clones that have expanded.

D,size,V,J,CDR3,DNA
TRBD1,.,TRBV10-2,TRBJ2-7,CASSAVRQGYSYEQYF,TGCGCCAGCAGTGCTGTAAGACAGGGGTACTCCTACGAGCAGTACTTC
.,.,TRBV9,TRBJ2-2,CASSPETGSPRDTGELFF,TGTGCCAGCAGCCCAGAAACAGGTTCACCGCGAGACACCGGGGAGCTGTTTTTT
TRBD1,.,TRBV12-5,TRBJ1-5,CASGLVIGRGNRQPQHF,TGTGCTAGTGGTTTGGTAATAGGCAGGGGGAATCGTCAGCCCCAGCATTTT
.,once,TRBV27,TRBJ2-7,CASSLSWGHEQYF,TGTGCCAGCAGTTTATCGTGGGGGCACGAGCAGTACTTC
.,.,TRBV20-1,TRBJ2-1,CSASRGGYSYNEQFF,TGCAGTGCTAGTAGGGGCGGATACTCCTACAATGAGCAGTTCTTC
TRBD2,once,TRBV3-1/TRBV3-2,TRBJ2-3,CATERGGTDTQYF,TGTGCCACCGAGCGGGGGGGCACAGATACGCAGTATTTT
.,.,TRBV11-1,TRBJ2-7,CASSLPGSYEQYF,TGTGCCAGCAGTTTACCAGGGTCCTACGAGCAGTACTTC
TRBD1,.,TRBV25-1,TRBJ2-7,CASRDRASYEQYF,TGTGCCAGCAGGGACAGGGCCTCCTACGAGCAGTACTTC
TRBD1,.,TRBV28,TRBJ1-2,CASSSIIYPLDREYGYTF,TGTGCCAGCAGTTCTATTATCTACCCACTCGACAGGGAGTATGGCTACACCTTC
TRBD1,.,TRBV9,TRBJ2-7,CASSKTGDPYYEQYF,TGTGCCAGCAGCAAAACAGGGGACCCCTATTACGAGCAGTACTTC
TRBD1,.,TRBV2,TRBJ1-1,CASSEDRLNTEAFF,TGTGCCAGCAGTGAGGACAGGCTGAACACTGAAGCTTTCTTT
TRBD2,.,TRBV27,TRBJ2-5,CASSPYRTSGNEETQYF,TGTGCCAGCAGTCCCTACAGGACTAGCGGGAATGAAGAGACCCAGTACTTC
.,.,TRBV27,TRBJ1-6,CASSLSGRDGAVYNSPLHF,TGTGCCAGCAGTTTATCCGGTCGTGATGGGGCAGTCTATAATTCACCCCTCCACTTT
TRBD2,.,TRBV9,TRBJ2-1,CASTVAGVGEQFF,TGTGCCAGCACCGTAGCGGGGGTAGGTGAGCAGTTCTTC
.,.,TRBV6-5,TRBJ2-7,CASSYHGFYEQYF,TGTGCCAGCAGTTACCACGGTTTTTACGAGCAGTACTTC
TRBD1,.,TRBV2,TRBJ1-2,CASSPGQGSYGYTF,TGTGCCAGCAGTCCGGGACAGGGGTCCTATGGCTACACCTTC
.,medium-sized,TRBV6-2/TRBV6-3,TRBJ1-1,CASSLTGTEAFF,TGTGCCAGCAGTTTGACCGGCACTGAAGCTTTCTTT
.,.,TRBV28,TRBJ1-1,CASSGGWDEAFF,TGTGCCAGCAGTGGGGGGTGGGATGAAGCTTTCTTT
TRBD1,.,TRBV19,TRBJ1-2,CASTYWGGQAYGYTF,TGTGCCAGTACTTATTGGGGGGGACAGGCCTATGGCTACACCTTC
.,.,TRBV6-2/TRBV6-3,TRBJ1-1,CASSSLQGSTEAFF,TGTGCCAGCAGCAGTCTACAGGGAAGCACTGAAGCTTTCTTT
.,.,TRBV20-1,TRBJ1-2,CSASGGEGYTF,TGCAGTGCTAGCGGGGGTGAGGGCTACACCTTC
TRBD1,.,TRBV6-5,TRBJ1-6,CASSQDRGYNSPLHF,TGTGCCAGCAGCCAAGACAGGGGATATAATTCACCCCTCCACTTT
TRBD1,.,TRBV27,TRBJ2-7,CASRSGTGPYEQYF,TGTGCCAGCAGATCCGGGACAGGGCCCTACGAGCAGTACTTC
TRBD2,.,TRBV30,TRBJ2-7,CAWSVTSGPPSQYYEQYF,TGTGCCTGGAGTGTAACTAGCGGTCCTCCCTCTCAGTACTACGAGCAGTACTTC
.,.,TRBV6-5,TRBJ1-4,CASKRTLTTNEKLFF,TGTGCCAGCAAACGGACATTAACAACTAATGAAAAACTGTTTTTT
TRBD1,.,TRBV30,TRBJ1-1,CAWSVTGGTEAFF,TGTGCCTGGAGTGTTACAGGGGGAACTGAAGCTTTCTTT
.,few,TRBV5-6,TRBJ1-2,CASSLVTANYGYTF,TGTGCCAGCAGCTTGGTAACAGCCAACTATGGCTACACCTTC
TRBD1,.,TRBV28,TRBJ2-7,CASRGQGANEQYF,TGTGCCAGCAGAGGCCAGGGGGCAAACGAGCAGTACTTC
.,once,TRBV27,TRBJ2-7,CASSFARRHYEQYF,TGTGCCAGCAGTTTCGCCAGGAGACACTACGAGCAGTACTTC
TRBD1,.,TRBV28,TRBJ1-1,CATQGQASGTFF,TGTGCCACCCAAGGACAGGCCTCAGGTACTTTCTTT
TRBD2,.,TRBV3-1/TRBV3-2,TRBJ2-4,CASSQAGLAITSVQYF,TGTGCCAGCAGCCAAGCTGGACTAGCGATAACTAGCGTTCAGTACTTC
TRBD1,few,TRBV6-1,TRBJ1-6,CASSEAGQGNSPLHF,TGTGCCAGCAGTGAAGCCGGACAGGGAAATTCACCCCTCCACTTT
.,once,TRBV4-3,TRBJ2-7,CASSQDWGELSYEQYF,TGCGCCAGCAGCCAAGATTGGGGGGAGTTATCTTACGAGCAGTACTTC
.,.,TRBV5-1,TRBJ2-5,CASSLRYDWETQYF,TGCGCCAGCAGCTTGAGGTACGATTGGGAGACCCAGTACTTC
.,.,TRBV15,TRBJ2-1,CATSRVGGRNEQFF,TGTGCCACCAGCAGAGTCGGGGGGCGGAATGAGCAGTTCTTC
.,.,TRBV28,TRBJ2-7,CASSLNTPGEQYF,TGTGCCAGCAGCCTAAACACCCCGGGCGAGCAGTACTTC
.,.,TRBV21-1,TRBJ1-5,CAGDRFRPQHF,TGTGCCGGGGACAGGTTTCGGCCCCAGCATTTT
.,.,TRBV27,TRBJ1-1,CASSPQPRGSTEAFF,TGTGCCAGCAGTCCTCAACCCAGGGGAAGCACTGAAGCTTTCTTT
.,.,TRBV6-2/TRBV6-3,TRBJ2-6,CASSYFGSSGANVLTF,TGTGCCAGCAGTTACTTCGGGAGCTCTGGGGCCAACGTCCTGACTTTC
TRBD1,.,TRBV6-6,TRBJ2-7,CASSQPGQGHHEQYF,TGTGCCAGCAGTCAACCGGGACAGGGGCACCACGAGCAGTACTTC
TRBD2,.,TRBV6-1,TRBJ2-1,CASSEAVFRLAGNNEQFF,TGTGCCAGCAGTGAGGCGGTGTTTCGGCTAGCGGGAAATAATGAGCAGTTCTTC
TRBD1,.,TRBV5-1,TRBJ1-6,CASSLRQGPTTPLHF,TGCGCCAGCAGTTTACGACAGGGACCAACCACACCCCTCCACTTT
TRBD2,.,TRBV4-3,TRBJ2-3,CASSQESGRGGLSTDTQYF,TGCGCCAGCAGCCAAGAGTCAGGTCGCGGGGGGCTTAGCACAGATACGCAGTATTTT
.,.,TRBV7-2,TRBJ1-1,CASSLAGAQGTEAFF,TGTGCCAGCAGCTTAGCAGGGGCACAGGGCACTGAAGCTTTCTTT
.,few,TRBV28,TRBJ2-2,CASRYGTANTGELFF,TGTGCCAGCAGATATGGGACCGCAAACACCGGGGAGCTGTTTTTT
TRBD1,.,TRBV5-8,TRBJ1-4,CASSSTGGPEKLFF,TGTGCCAGCAGCTCGACAGGGGGGCCGGAGAAACTGTTTTTT
.,.,TRBV30,TRBJ1-2,CAWRDSENYGYTF,TGTGCCTGGAGGGACAGCGAGAACTATGGCTACACCTTC
.,.,TRBV19,TRBJ1-5,CASSTSPNQPQHF,TGTGCCAGTAGTACCAGCCCGAATCAGCCCCAGCATTTT